At least ten counts were recorded for the clone carrying this T cell receptor beta chain. What it binds is not known. The CDR3 loop spans 15 amino acids. Per germline, CDR1 DFQATT and CDR2 SNEGSKA (reference sequence). The V gene end was trimmed by 2 bases and the J gene end by 8 bases; junction bases not matched to a gene: 12. This sample was included in a study of CD8 T cells in ankylosing spondylitis. Whole-study findings and limits: Ankylosing spondylitis blood appeared to be characterized by a TCR beta motif of 8 or 9 highly homologous variants. Some motif variants were previously reported in reactive arthritis synovial fluid and blood. Disease-linked clones proved CD8+ and comparatively uncommon in peripheral blood. Significant enrichment of disease-linked clones was reportedly seen in matched ankylosing spondylitis synovial fluid.

TCRdb reprocessed the 5' RACE reads with MiXCR, giving one entry per CDR3 protein. The data contain hundreds of thousands of distinct CDR3 sequences, approximately 11% of them singletons. Sequences were obtained from blood, either unsorted or a sorted T cell fraction (not recorded which). The chain employs TRBV20-1 and TRBJ2-1; TRBD2 aligns across 7 bases. This sequence originates from a male donor with ankylosing spondylitis. This chain's CDR3 is CSARPGLAATHEQFF. The CDR3 DNA is TGCAGTGCTAGACCGGGGCTAGCGGCCACTCATGAGCAGTTCTTC.